Listed here is a single TCR beta chain. The data stem from a study of blood T cell repertoires in COVID-19. For the study at large: Sites across the United States, Italy and Spain contributed samples from acute and convalescent COVID-19. PBMCs, B-cell-depleted T cells, or T cells were the source of the cDNA or gDNA that made up the material.

The V gene's germline CDR1 is MGHRA and CDR2 YSYEKL. After removal of 4 bases from V and 2 bases from J, the junction contained 14 bases not matched to a gene. The CDR3 sequence is 18 residues long. Under the authors' procedure: Quantification of nucleated cells was approximated via reference gene primer amplification. The table came from immunoSEQ multiplex PCR; TCRdb's copy has only in-frame clones and leaves some out. V, J and clone size are those of that table, while D and trimming were read from the DNA. This sample has 39,000 or so clones; 89% occur once, and the top ten carry more than 5%. The sample consisted of peripheral blood. This clonotype was obtained from a human donor in a cohort sampled during active COVID-19. The chain carries TRBV4-1 and TRBJ2-3, with TRBD2 identical over 8 bases. CDR3 in amino acids: CASSPEPPGGGFTDTQYF. Here the CDR3 DNA reads TGCGCCAGCAGCCCCGAACCCCCTGGCGGGGGGTTCACAGATACGCAGTATTTT.